This is a list of T cell receptor beta chains from one sample in a study of T cell changes during pregnancy in multiple sclerosis. Only in-frame clones appear in the TCRdb table, and some are missing; sequencing was by immunoSEQ multiplex PCR. Of 45,000 or so clones detected, under 95% appear once; the ten largest clones hold approximately 2.6%. Sequences were derived from CD8+ T cells from peripheral blood mononuclear cells, sampled in the second trimester of pregnancy. These receptors all come from a female donor with multiple sclerosis, enrolled in a pregnancy study. Each CDR3 is given with its conserved first and last residue.

j_call v_call cdr3_length cdr3_aa
TRBJ2-1 TRBV9 15 CASSVGLAGANEQFF
TRBJ1-1 TRBV29-1 15 CSVPPKGTWETEAFF
TRBJ1-2 TRBV27 13 CASSPQGEAGYTF
TRBJ1-1 TRBV7-9 13 CASSLGLSGGAFF
TRBJ2-1 TRBV11-2 15 CASSPGQGRLNEQFF
TRBJ2-7 TRBV27 14 CASSGSDSSYEQYF
TRBJ2-5 TRBV7-2 14 CASSLMGGQETQYF
TRBJ1-1 TRBV11-1 16 CASSSPSQGYRTEAFF
TRBJ2-1 TRBV25-1 14 CASAGQGRYNEQFF
TRBJ2-7 TRBV9 15 CASSVADGVSYEQYF
TRBJ2-1 TRBV18 14 CASSPDNSYNEQFF
TRBJ2-5 TRBV13 14 CASSFTSEEETQYF
TRBJ1-1 TRBV4-3 17 CASSQSPGRALNTEAFF
TRBJ2-3 TRBV7-6 16 CASSLAGLAGDDTQYF
TRBJ1-4 TRBV4-2 18 CASSQDLFQTRGDEKLFF
TRBJ1-4 TRBV4-3 15 CASSQDRATNEKLFF
TRBJ1-2 TRBV5-4 15 CASRRGQGDLDGYTF
TRBJ2-1 TRBV13 12 CASRQGSNEQFF
TRBJ2-5 TRBV10-3 14 CAIGQTGVQETQYF
TRBJ1-1 TRBV6-5 12 CASRESGAEAFF
TRBJ2-7 TRBV4-3 13 CASSQTGDYEQYF
TRBJ2-1 TRBV9 14 CASSVLVSYNEQFF